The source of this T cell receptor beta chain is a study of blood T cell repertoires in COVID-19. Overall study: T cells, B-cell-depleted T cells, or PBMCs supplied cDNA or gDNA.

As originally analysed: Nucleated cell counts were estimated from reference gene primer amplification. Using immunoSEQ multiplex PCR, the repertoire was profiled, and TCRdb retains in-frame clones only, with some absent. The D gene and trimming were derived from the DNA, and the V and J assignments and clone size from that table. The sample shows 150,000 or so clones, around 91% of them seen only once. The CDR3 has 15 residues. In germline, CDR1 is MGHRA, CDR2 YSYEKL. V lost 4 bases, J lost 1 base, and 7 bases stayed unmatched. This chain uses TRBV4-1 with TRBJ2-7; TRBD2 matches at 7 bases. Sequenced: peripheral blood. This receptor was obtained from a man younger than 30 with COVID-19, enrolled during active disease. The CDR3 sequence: CASSRGTTVSYEQYF. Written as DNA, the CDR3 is TGCGCCAGCAGCCGAGGGACTACGGTATCCTACGAGCAGTACTTC.